This passage covers 15 T cell receptor beta chains from one sample sequenced in a study of blood T cells in healthy people across ages. Primed by a sample-barcoded 5' primer and a J-beta primer mix, a second PCR proceeded for roughly 7 to 12 cycles. TCRdb re-derived calls from the 5' RACE reads in MiXCR, one entry per CDR3 protein. The repertoire includes around 870,000 distinct CDR3 sequences, around 26% of them detected once, and roughly 17% sits in the top ten. The sequencing input was blood. These receptors were obtained from an elderly woman in good health.

This clonotype came up many times. CDR3 protein: CSARGGHYNEQFF. CDR3 nucleotide sequence: TGCAGCGCTCGCGGGGGCCATTACAATGAGCAGTTCTTC. The chain uses TRBV20-1 and TRBJ2-1; a weak D match, TRBD2 (7 bases). Germline CDR1 is DFQATT and CDR2 is SNEGSKA (reference sequence). The CDR3 runs 13 residues.

CDR3 protein: CASRFRRVSHNEQYF. The DNA of the CDR3 is TGTGCCAGCCGCTTCAGACGGGTATCCCACAATGAGCAGTACTTC. This sequence joins TRBV6-2 or TRBV6-3 and TRBJ2-5; no reliable D call. The CDR3 is 15 amino acids. Trimming took 8 bases from V and 11 from J, leaving 27 bases between them. In germline, CDR1 is MNHEY, CDR2 SVGEGT.

At least ten counts were recorded for this clonotype. The CDR3 reads CASSLGQGAVGANVLTF. The CDR3 DNA sequence: TGTGCCAGCAGTTTAGGACAGGGGGCCGTTGGGGCCAACGTCCTGACTTTC. This chain connects TRBV27 to TRBJ2-6, with 11 bases lining up with TRBD1. The CDR3 runs 17 residues. The V gene's germline CDR1 is MNHEY and CDR2 SMNVEV (reference sequence). The ends lost 2 bases at V and 3 bases at J; junction bases unmatched: 3.

This clonotype was recorded only once. This could be a read error, since a much larger clone is one nucleotide away. The J gene is TRBJ2-7, the V gene TRBV5-1; 9 bases are shared with TRBD1. The junction had 13 bases not matched to a gene; V was cut back by 2 bases and J by 7 bases. Germline lookup yields CDR1 SGHRS and CDR2 YFSETQ. This CDR3 spans 16 amino acids. The CDR3 reads CASSFGTGRSYNEQYF. CDR3 nucleotides: TGCGCCAGCAGCTTCGGGACAGGGCGCTCCTACAATGAGCAGTACTTC.

This clonotype was seen a handful of times. V gene TRBV27 combines with J gene TRBJ1-1; 9 bases agree with TRBD1. CDR3 length: 18 residues. The germline CDR1 and CDR2 sequences are MNHEY and SMNVEV (reference sequence). The trim removed 1 base at V and 2 bases at J, leaving 11 bases unmatched. CDR3 nucleotides: TGTGCCAGCAGTTTATTGGGACAGGGAGACGCTTTAAACACTGAAGCTTTCTTT. This encodes CASSLLGQGDALNTEAFF.

A few counts support this clonotype. Since a much larger clone is just one base distant, this may be a read error. V is TRBV6-5 and J is TRBJ2-4; 8 positions agree with TRBD1. Germline V gives CDR1 MNHEY, CDR2 SVGAGI. This CDR3 comprises 12 residues. CDR3 nucleotide sequence: TGTGCCGGCAGTAACTACAGGGGGGAGCAGTACTTC. This encodes CAGSNYRGEQYF.

To note about this clonotype: A much larger clone is a single base away; this may be a read error. The chain carries TRBV28 and TRBJ1-2, with a weak D call TRBD1 (6 bases). CDR1 MDHEN and CDR2 SYDVKM come from the germline V gene. The CDR3 runs 15 residues. Trimming cost V 4 bases and J 4 bases, with 16 bases left between them. Here the CDR3 reads CASSSPDRHFYGYTF. The CDR3 DNA follows: TGTGCCAGCAGTTCCCCCGACAGGCACTTCTATGGCTACACCTTC.

The table lists this clonotype with many counts. J is TRBJ2-3 and V is TRBV6-5; D is perhaps TRBD2 (6 bases). The germline V gene encodes CDR1 MNHEY and CDR2 SVGAGI. The CDR3 has 15 residues. V lost 8 bases, J lost 1 base, and 16 bases lay in between. The CDR3 protein is CASADSPGGTDTQYF. CDR3 nucleotide sequence: TGTGCCAGCGCAGACTCCCCGGGAGGCACAGATACGCAGTATTTT.

Details on this clonotype: Just one base apart from a much larger clone, this may be a read error. This chain connects TRBV18 to TRBJ2-5; D might be TRBD1 (5 bases). V dropped 2 bases and J dropped 5 bases, with 12 bases sitting between them. The CDR3 consists of 14 residues. Germline assignment: CDR1 KGHSH and CDR2 LQKENI. The CDR3, as DNA: TGTGCCAGCTCACCAGTGGGGCCTAAGGAGACCCAGTACTTC. Translation gives CASSPVGPKETQYF.

A word on this clonotype: The junction and the germline gene differ at one end; a read error may be behind it. The genes are TRBV7-2 and TRBJ2-5; no reliable D call. The CDR3 runs 14 residues. Germline assignment: CDR1 SGHTA and CDR2 FQGNSA. CDR3 protein: CASSPRQAQETQDF. The CDR3 bases are TGTGCCAGCAGCCCACGACAAGCCCAAGAGACCCAGGACTTC. The full variable domain, with the rest looked up from reference TRBV7-2 and TRBJ2-5, is GAGVSQSPSNKVTEKGKDVELRCDPISGHTALYWYRQSLGQGLEFLIYFQGNSAPDKSGLPSDRFSAERTGGSVSTLTIQRTQQEDSAVYLCASSPRQAQETQDFGPGTRLLVL.

This clonotype was observed at least ten times. A much larger clonotype is one base distant, so this may be a read error. V gene TRBV7-9 combines with J gene TRBJ2-1, with 9 bases lining up with TRBD2. With V trimmed by 0 bases and J by 6 bases, 9 bases remained unmatched. The CDR3 contains 17 residues. Germline V gene lookup returns CDR1 SEHNR and CDR2 FQNEAQ (reference sequence). This CDR3 is CASSLARGGLARNEQFF. Here the CDR3 DNA reads TGTGCCAGCAGCTTAGCCCGAGGGGGACTAGCCCGCAATGAGCAGTTCTTC.

In the case of this clonotype: This sequence may be a read error, since a much larger clone differs from it by one base. V is TRBV12-3 or TRBV12-4 and J is TRBJ2-3, with 9 bases lining up with TRBD1. This CDR3 comprises 16 residues. J gave up 4 bases and V 5 bases, and 10 bases lay outside the gene matches. Here the CDR3 DNA reads TGTGCCAGCAGTGATCCGGGACAGGGCAGCGCAGATACGCAGTATTTT. As protein: CASSDPGQGSADTQYF.

There are many counts of this clonotype. The chain has TRBV20-1 and TRBJ1-2; D is unresolved. The germline V gene has CDR1 DFQATT and CDR2 SNEGSKA (reference sequence). This CDR3 contains 12 residues. The germline V and J ends were trimmed by 1 base and 4 bases, with 7 bases remaining between them. CDR3 DNA: TGCAGTGCTAGAGGGGCCACCTATGGCTACACCTTC. Protein product: CSARGATYGYTF.

This clonotype was found many times. The chain is built from TRBV21-1 and TRBJ2-5; the D call of TRBD1 is as the table states it, not checked on the DNA. TRBV21-1 is deemed a pseudogene. There are 12 residues in the CDR3. The CDR3 bases are TGTGCCGGGCAAGGGGTTGGAGAGACCCAGTACTTC. Translating it yields CAGQGVGETQYF.

A few counts support this clonotype. The J gene is TRBJ1-2, the V gene TRBV3-1; D gene uncertain. Trimming took off 0 bases at V and 5 bases at J, with 13 bases between the two ends. CDR1 is LGHDT and CDR2 is YNNKEL in the germline V gene (reference sequence). The CDR3 loop spans 15 amino acids. The CDR3 nucleotides are TGTGCCAGCAGCCAAGATTTAACCCGTTTATATGGCTACACCTTC. This codes for CASSQDLTRLYGYTF. Variable domain in full (rest from reference TRBV3-1 and TRBJ1-2): DTAVSQTPKYLVTQMGNDKSIKCEQNLGHDTMYWYKQDSKKFLKIMFSYNNKELIINETVPNRFSPKSPDKAHLNLHINSLELGDSAVYFCASSQDLTRLYGYTFGSGTRLTVV.